These 19 T cell receptor beta chains came from one sample sequenced in a study of T cells in Graves' hyperthyroidism and ophthalmopathy. Amplified TCR beta CDR3 regions derived from RNA transcripts. Researchers ran a first-round RT-PCR on the TCR CDR3 using the HTBI primer set. TCRdb reanalysed the multiplex PCR reads using MiXCR and keeps one entry per CDR3 protein. The top ten clones hold around 50% of a sample with 490,000 or so distinct CDR3 sequences, 15% to 20% of them seen once. The sequencing input was blood. Source of these receptors: a man between 35 and 55 years old with Graves' ophthalmopathy.

This clonotype occurred many times. The V call is TRBV3-1, the J call TRBJ2-7; 7 bases line up with TRBD2. V lost 4 bases and J lost 6; bases outside the gene matches: 3. The CDR3 length is 12 residues. Germline-derived CDR1 and CDR2 are LGHDT and YNNKEL (reference sequence). CDR3 sequence reads: CASSLPGGEQYF. CDR3 nucleotides: TGTGCCAGCAGCCTTCCGGGAGGCGAGCAGTACTTC.

This clonotype has a count of ten or more. The J gene is TRBJ2-7, the V gene TRBV6-1; 9 bases map to TRBD1. This CDR3 is built from 14 residues. J was trimmed by 9 bases and V by 8 bases; bases with no gene match: 14. CDR1 and CDR2 (germline): MNHNS, SASEGT. CDR3 loop: CASERDRVTSGQYF. The CDR3 DNA follows: TGTGCCAGCGAAAGGGACAGGGTTACGTCCGGGCAGTACTTC.

A few counts support this clonotype. This chain joins TRBV6-2 or TRBV6-3 and TRBJ2-7; 9 bases are shared with TRBD2. The CDR3 spans 15 residues. V shed 8 bases, J shed 4 bases, and the junction held 12 bases outside the gene matches. The V gene's germline CDR1 is MNHEY and CDR2 SVGEGT. CDR3 protein: CASPRSGRTCYEQYF. The CDR3 bases are TGTGCCAGCCCCAGGAGCGGGAGGACGTGTTACGAGCAGTACTTC.

This clonotype was recorded at least ten times. The rearrangement links TRBV7-8 to TRBJ2-5; D is perhaps TRBD2 (7 bases). CDR3 length: 19 amino acids. Germline V gene sequence: CDR1 SGHVS, CDR2 FQNEAQ. The V end was cut by 1 base, the J end by 4 bases, with 25 bases between. The CDR3 coding sequence is TGTGCCAGCAGCTTAGGGGGGGGGAGAACAGGGAGTTCTTCAGAGACCCAGTACTTC. Translated: CASSLGGGRTGSSSETQYF.

The chain recombines TRBV18 with TRBJ2-7; 8 bases line up with TRBD2. J lost 7 bases, V lost 0 bases, and 14 bases had no gene match. The V gene's germline CDR1 is KGHSH and CDR2 LQKENI. The length of the CDR3 is 17 residues. The CDR3 coding sequence is TGTGCCAGCTCACCACCTGGAGGGAGCGGGAGTCGGTGGGAGCAGTACTTC. This translates into CASSPPGGSGSRWEQYF.

The CDR3 spells CASSQVRWAETQYF. The CDR3 nucleotides are TGCGCCAGCAGCCAAGTAAGATGGGCAGAGACCCAGTACTTC. This sequence joins TRBV4-1 and TRBJ2-5; no definite D call. This CDR3 contains 14 residues. Looked up from germline, CDR1 is MGHRA and CDR2 is YSYEKL. Trimming pared 1 base from V and 4 bases from J, leaving 10 bases between.

This clonotype occurred a few times. The chain combines TRBV13 with TRBJ2-7, with D possibly matching TRBD2 (5 bases). The CDR3 is made up of 13 amino acids. Deletions cut 3 bases from V and 6 bases from J, with 12 bases between. CDR1 PRHDT and CDR2 FYEKMQ come from the germline V gene (reference sequence). CDR3 in amino acids: CASSFRGIGEQYF. The DNA of the CDR3 is TGTGCCAGCAGCTTCCGAGGGATCGGCGAGCAGTACTTC.

This chain links TRBV30 with TRBJ1-2; D call uncertain. The CDR3 is made up of 13 amino acids. The V end was cut by 0 bases, the J end by 3 bases, with 8 bases between. Germline CDR1 and CDR2: GTSNPN and SVGIG (reference sequence). For the CDR3, the DNA is TGTGCCTGGAGTGTAGAGGCAGACTATGGCTACACCTTC. Amino acids: CAWSVEADYGYTF. The full variable domain, in which reference TRBV30 and TRBJ1-2 provide the parts outside the CDR3, is SQTIHQWPATLVQPVGSPLSLECTVEGTSNPNLYWYRQAAGRGLQLLFYSVGIGQISSEVPQNLSASRPQDRQFILSSKKLLLSDSGFYLCAWSVEADYGYTFGSGTRLTVV.

The chain couples TRBV20-1 to TRBJ2-1; no clear D gene. This CDR3 comprises 12 residues. The V and J ends lost 6 bases and 4 bases respectively, with 10 bases between them. CDR1 and CDR2 (germline): DFQATT, SNEGSKA (reference sequence). For the CDR3, the DNA is TGCAGTGCACGACTGGAGTACAATGAGCAGTTCTTC. It encodes CSARLEYNEQFF.

This clonotype was recorded once. The rearrangement uses TRBV19 and TRBJ1-1; D gene ambiguous. Per the germline V gene, CDR1 is LNHDA and CDR2 is SQIVND (reference sequence). V was pared by 7 bases and J by 0 bases, with 24 bases between. The CDR3 runs 18 residues. The CDR3 protein is CASNWHAETVLVNTEAFF. The CDR3 DNA reads TGTGCCAGTAACTGGCACGCGGAGACGGTTTTGGTGAACACTGAAGCTTTCTTT.

The sample holds a few counts of this clonotype. The chain couples TRBV5-1 to TRBJ2-5, with D perhaps TRBD1 or TRBD2 (5 bases each). CDR3 length equals 15 residues. Trimming took off 5 bases at V and 5 bases at J, with 19 bases between the two ends. Looked up from germline, CDR1 is SGHRS and CDR2 is YFSETQ. The CDR3 here is CASRAWLRGGETQYF. The CDR3 bases are TGCGCCAGCAGAGCTTGGTTGAGGGGCGGTGAGACCCAGTACTTC.

This clonotype was detected a few times. V is TRBV6-1 and J is TRBJ2-7, with D possibly TRBD2 on 5 matching bases. V dropped 7 bases and J dropped 1 base, with 14 bases sitting between them. The CDR3 is 14 residues long. Germline CDR1 and CDR2: MNHNS and SASEGT. This CDR3 reads CASNPQGRSYEQYF. The CDR3 region has the DNA TGTGCCAGCAACCCTCAAGGGAGATCCTACGAGCAGTACTTC.

V and J are TRBV12-3 or TRBV12-4 and TRBJ2-5, with a tentative D call TRBD1 (7 bases). This CDR3 spans 15 amino acids. Trimming stripped 1 base from V and 5 bases from J, with 14 bases between. The CDR3 DNA follows: TGTGCCAGCAGTTTAGGACTAGGGGGCCGGGAGACCCAGTACTTC. It encodes CASSLGLGGRETQYF.

This clonotype was seen repeatedly, ten times or more. The rearrangement joins TRBV27 to TRBJ2-7, with a weak D call TRBD2 (6 bases). Trimming stripped 9 bases from V and 4 bases from J, with 16 bases between. The CDR3 is made up of 13 amino acids. Germline CDR1 is MNHEY and CDR2 is SMNVEV (reference sequence). The CDR3 protein is CASGWAGRYEQYF. The CDR3 bases are TGTGCCAGTGGGTGGGCAGGGAGGTACGAGCAGTACTTC.

This clonotype was counted many times. The rearrangement joins TRBV18 to TRBJ2-1, with TRBD2 matching 7 bases. This CDR3 has 14 residues. V lost 3 bases and J lost 7; bases outside the gene matches: 6. Germline CDR1 reads KGHSH; CDR2 reads LQKENI. For the CDR3, the DNA is TGTGCCAGCTCACCCCCGGGGGGTAGTAATGAGCAGTTCTTC. This translates into CASSPPGGSNEQFF.

This clonotype appeared many times. This chain joins TRBV27 and TRBJ1-6; D is undetermined. Germline CDR1 reads MNHEY; CDR2 reads SMNVEV (reference sequence). The CDR3 covers 15 residues. Deletions cut 0 bases from V and 10 bases from J, with 13 bases between. CDR3 protein: CASSLSPGGGSPLHF. Written as DNA, the CDR3 is TGTGCCAGCAGTTTATCCCCGGGTGGTGGGTCACCCCTCCACTTT.

The chain employs TRBV28 and TRBJ2-2; no reliable D call. Germline values: CDR1 MDHEN, CDR2 SYDVKM. The length of the CDR3 is 13 residues. Between the trimmed V and J ends, which lost 6 bases and 3 bases, there was a span of 8 bases. The CDR3, as DNA: TGTGCCAGCAGGCGTCACGACACCGGGGAGCTGTTTTTT. Encoded protein: CASRRHDTGELFF.

The chain is built from TRBV6-2 or TRBV6-3 and TRBJ1-5; D is perhaps TRBD1 (5 bases). This CDR3 has 15 residues. V gave up 0 bases and J gave up 4 bases, with 10 bases separating them. The V gene's germline CDR1 is MNHEY and CDR2 SVGEGT. CDR3 DNA: TGTGCCAGCAGTTACTCGTGGCAGGGAAATCAGCCCCAGCATTTT. Translation: CASSYSWQGNQPQHF.

This clonotype showed up many times. This chain links TRBV27 with TRBJ2-1; 9 bases match TRBD2. Germline CDR1 reads MNHEY; CDR2 reads SMNVEV (reference sequence). The junction had 6 bases not matched to a gene; V was cut back by 2 bases and J by 7 bases. The CDR3 consists of 15 residues. CDR3: CASSLPGLARNEQFF. DNA for the CDR3: TGTGCCAGCAGTTTACCGGGACTAGCTCGTAATGAGCAGTTCTTC.